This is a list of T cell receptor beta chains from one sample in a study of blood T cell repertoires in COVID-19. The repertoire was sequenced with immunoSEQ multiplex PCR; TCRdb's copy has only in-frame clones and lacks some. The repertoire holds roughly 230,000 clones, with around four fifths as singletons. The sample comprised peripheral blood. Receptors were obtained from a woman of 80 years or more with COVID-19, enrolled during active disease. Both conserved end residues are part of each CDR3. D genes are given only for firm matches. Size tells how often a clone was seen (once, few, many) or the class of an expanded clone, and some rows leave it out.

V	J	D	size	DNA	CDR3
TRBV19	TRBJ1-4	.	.	TGTGCCAGTAGTCCCCGGGAGGTTGAAAAACTGTTTTTT	CASSPREVEKLFF
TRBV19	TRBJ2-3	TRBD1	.	TGTGCCAGTAGGGACAGGGGGTCATCAGATACGCAGTATTTT	CASRDRGSSDTQYF
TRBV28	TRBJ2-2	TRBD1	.	TGTGCCAGCAGTTTCGACAGGGGGAGGACCGGGGAGCTGTTTTTT	CASSFDRGRTGELFF
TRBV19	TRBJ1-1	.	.	TGTGCCAGTAGTATCGGGGGGATCACTGAAGCTTTCTTT	CASSIGGITEAFF
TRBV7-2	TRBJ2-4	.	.	TGTGCCAGCAGCCCCCGTGCCCAGGCCCAGGGAAGGTACATTCAGTACTTC	CASSPRAQAQGRYIQYF
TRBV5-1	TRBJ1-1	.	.	TGCGCCAGCAGCCTCCAACAAACAGGGAGCACTGAAGCTTTCTTT	CASSLQQTGSTEAFF
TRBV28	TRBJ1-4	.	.	TGTGCCAGCAGTTTAGCACAAATCGGGGGGGAAAAACTGTTTTTT	CASSLAQIGGEKLFF
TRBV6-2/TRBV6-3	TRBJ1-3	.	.	TGTGCCAGCAGTAGGAGGACGGCTGGAAACACCATATATTTT	CASSRRTAGNTIYF
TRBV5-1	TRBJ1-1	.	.	TGCGCCAGCAGCTCCACAAGGGGGACCACTGAAGCTTTCTTT	CASSSTRGTTEAFF
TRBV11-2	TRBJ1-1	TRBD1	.	TGTGCCAGCAGCTTAGATAGGACAGGGGGCACTGAAGCTTTCTTT	CASSLDRTGGTEAFF
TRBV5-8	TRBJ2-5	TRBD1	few	TGTGCCAGCAGCTTTTGGGACAGAGCAGAGACCCAGTACTTC	CASSFWDRAETQYF
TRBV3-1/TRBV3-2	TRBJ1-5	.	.	TGTGCCAGCAGCGGGGACATGGGGAGCCAGCCCCAGCATTTT	CASSGDMGSQPQHF
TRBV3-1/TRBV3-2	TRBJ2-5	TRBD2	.	TGTGCCAGCAGCCGAGCCCAACTAGCGGGGGGGAGAAAGACCCAGTACTTC	CASSRAQLAGGRKTQYF
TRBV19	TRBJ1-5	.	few	TGTGCCAGTAGTATCAACAGGAGTAGGAATCAGCCCCAGCATTTT	CASSINRSRNQPQHF
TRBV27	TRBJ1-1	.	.	TGTGCCAGCAGTTTTAGTGACAGGTGGGGGTCGGCTTTCTTT	CASSFSDRWGSAFF
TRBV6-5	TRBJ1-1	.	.	TGTGCCAGCAACGACAGGCCCTTTTCAAACACTGAAGCTTTCTTT	CASNDRPFSNTEAFF
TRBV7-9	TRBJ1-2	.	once	TGTGCCAGCAGCCGTGAAACTTATGGCTACACCTTC	CASSRETYGYTF
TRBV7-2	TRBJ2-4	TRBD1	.	TGTGCCAGCAGCACACCGGGACAGGGTAGGAACATTCAGTACTTC	CASSTPGQGRNIQYF
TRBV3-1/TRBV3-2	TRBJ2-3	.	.	TGTGCCAGCAGCCACGGACTTACAGATACGCAGTATTTT	CASSHGLTDTQYF
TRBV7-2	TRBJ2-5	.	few	TGTGCCAGCAGCTTAGCGGTCAGACAAGAGACCCAGTACTTC	CASSLAVRQETQYF
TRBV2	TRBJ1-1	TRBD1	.	TGTGCCAGCCGACAACACAGGGGAGAGAACACTGAAGCTTTCTTT	CASRQHRGENTEAFF
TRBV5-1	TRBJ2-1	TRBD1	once	TGCGCCAGCAGCTTGGCCTTAAGGGGACAGGGGGATAATGAGCAGTTCTTC	CASSLALRGQGDNEQFF
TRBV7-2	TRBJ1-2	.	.	TGTGCCAGTAGATCAGGACAGTACGATGGCTACACCTTC	CASRSGQYDGYTF
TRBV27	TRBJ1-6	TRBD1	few	TGTGCCAGCAGTTCCCCGGGGCAGGGGGCAATCACGTCCTATAATTCACCCCTCCACTTT	CASSSPGQGAITSYNSPLHF
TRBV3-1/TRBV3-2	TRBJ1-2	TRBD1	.	TGTGCCAGCAGCCAAGGGGGACAGGGGGCTCGGGGCTACACCTTC	CASSQGGQGARGYTF
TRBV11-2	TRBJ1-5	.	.	TGTGCCAGCAGCCGCCAGGGCCAGGGTCAGCCCCAGCATTTT	CASSRQGQGQPQHF
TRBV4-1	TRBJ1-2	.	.	TGCGCCAGCAGCCAAGTATTAGACAGGACAGTCTCTAACTATGGCTACACCTTC	CASSQVLDRTVSNYGYTF
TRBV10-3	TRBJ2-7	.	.	TGTGCCATCAGTGGGACCGGGGAAACCTACGAGCAGTACTTC	CAISGTGETYEQYF
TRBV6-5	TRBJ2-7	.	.	TGTGCCAGCAGTTACTCCCCTAGAGCCTCCTACGAGCAGTACTTC	CASSYSPRASYEQYF
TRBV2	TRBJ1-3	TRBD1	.	TGTGCCAGCCAGGGGGCGCTTCTAGGCTCTGGAAACACCATATATTTT	CASQGALLGSGNTIYF
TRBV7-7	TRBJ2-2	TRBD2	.	TGTGCTAGCAGCTTCGGGAGGCCGAACACCGGGGAGCTGTTTTTT	CASSFGRPNTGELFF